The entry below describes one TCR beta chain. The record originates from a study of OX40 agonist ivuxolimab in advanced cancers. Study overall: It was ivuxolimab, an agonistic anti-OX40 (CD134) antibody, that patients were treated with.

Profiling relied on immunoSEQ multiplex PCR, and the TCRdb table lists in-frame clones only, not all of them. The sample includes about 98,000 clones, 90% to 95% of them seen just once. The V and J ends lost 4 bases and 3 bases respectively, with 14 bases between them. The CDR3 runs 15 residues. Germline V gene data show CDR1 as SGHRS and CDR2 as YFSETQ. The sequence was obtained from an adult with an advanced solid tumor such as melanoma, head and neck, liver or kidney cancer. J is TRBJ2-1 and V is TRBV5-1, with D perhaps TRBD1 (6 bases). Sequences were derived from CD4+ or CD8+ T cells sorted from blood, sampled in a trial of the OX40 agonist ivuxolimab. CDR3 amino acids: CASSAQTGSYNEQFF. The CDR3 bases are TGCGCCAGCAGCGCCCAGACAGGAAGCTACAATGAGCAGTTCTTC.